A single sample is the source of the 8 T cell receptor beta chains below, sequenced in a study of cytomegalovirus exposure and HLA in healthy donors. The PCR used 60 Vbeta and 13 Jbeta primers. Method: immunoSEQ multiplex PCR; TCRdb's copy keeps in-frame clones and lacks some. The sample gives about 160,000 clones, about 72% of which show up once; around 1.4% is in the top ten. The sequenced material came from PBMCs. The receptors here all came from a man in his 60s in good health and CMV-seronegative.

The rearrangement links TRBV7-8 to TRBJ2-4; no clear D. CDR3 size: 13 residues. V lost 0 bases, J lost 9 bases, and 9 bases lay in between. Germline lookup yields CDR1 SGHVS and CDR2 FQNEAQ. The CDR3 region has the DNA TGTGCCAGCAGCTTAGCTCCAGAGGCCATTCAGTACTTC. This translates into CASSLAPEAIQYF. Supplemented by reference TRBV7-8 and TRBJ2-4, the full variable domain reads GAGVSQSPRYKVAKRGQDVALRCDPISGHVSLFWYQQALGQGPEFLTYFQNEAQLDKSGLPSDRFFAERPEGSVSTLKIQRTQQEDSAVYLCASSLAPEAIQYFGAGTRLSVL.

The CDR3 region has the DNA TGTGCCAGCAGCCAACAGGGGGCGAGGAATGAGCAGTTCTTC. This codes for CASSQQGARNEQFF. The J gene is TRBJ2-1, the V gene TRBV4-2, with TRBD1 matching 8 bases. With V trimmed by 2 bases and J by 7 bases, 4 bases remained unmatched. The CDR3 has 14 amino acids. In germline, CDR1 is LGHNA, CDR2 YNFKEQ.

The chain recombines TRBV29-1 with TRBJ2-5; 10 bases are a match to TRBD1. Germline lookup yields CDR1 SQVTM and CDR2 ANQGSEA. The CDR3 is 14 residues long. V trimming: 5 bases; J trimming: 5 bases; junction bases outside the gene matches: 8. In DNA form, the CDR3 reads TGCAGCGTTACCCCGACAGGGGGCATGGAGACCCAGTACTTC. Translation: CSVTPTGGMETQYF. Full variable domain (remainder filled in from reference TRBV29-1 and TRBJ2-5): SAVISQKPSRDICQRGTSLTIQCQVDSQVTMMFWYRQQPGQSLTLIATANQGSEATYESGFVIDKFPISRPNLTFSTLTVSNMSPEDSSIYLCSVTPTGGMETQYFGPGTRLLVL.

CDR3 amino acids: CASSLNREPPYGYTF. As DNA, the CDR3 is TGTGCCAGCAGTTTAAACAGGGAACCTCCCTATGGCTACACCTTC. The chain uses TRBV28 and TRBJ1-2; maybe TRBD1 (6 bases). V gave up 2 bases and J gave up 4 bases, with 14 bases separating them. The germline V gene encodes CDR1 MDHEN and CDR2 SYDVKM. CDR3 size: 15 residues.

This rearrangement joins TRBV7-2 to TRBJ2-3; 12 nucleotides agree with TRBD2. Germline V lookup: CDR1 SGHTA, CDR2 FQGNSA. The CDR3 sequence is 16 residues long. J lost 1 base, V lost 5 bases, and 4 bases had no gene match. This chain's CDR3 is CASSTGLAGRTDTQYF. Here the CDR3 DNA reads TGTGCCAGCAGCACCGGACTAGCGGGACGCACAGATACGCAGTATTTT.

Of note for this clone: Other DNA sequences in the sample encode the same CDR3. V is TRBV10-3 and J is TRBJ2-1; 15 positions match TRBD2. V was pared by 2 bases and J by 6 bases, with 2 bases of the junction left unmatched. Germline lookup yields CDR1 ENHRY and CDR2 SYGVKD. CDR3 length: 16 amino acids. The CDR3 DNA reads TGTGCCATCAGTGAGGGACTAGCGGGAGGGGTCAATGAGCAGTTCTTC. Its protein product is CAISEGLAGGVNEQFF.

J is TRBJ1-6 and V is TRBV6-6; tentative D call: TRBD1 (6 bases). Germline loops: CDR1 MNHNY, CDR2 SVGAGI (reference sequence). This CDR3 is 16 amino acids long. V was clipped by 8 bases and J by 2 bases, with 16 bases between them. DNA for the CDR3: TGTGCCAGCCGACCGGGACAAAATCCCTATAATTCACCCCTCCACTTT. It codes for CASRPGQNPYNSPLHF.

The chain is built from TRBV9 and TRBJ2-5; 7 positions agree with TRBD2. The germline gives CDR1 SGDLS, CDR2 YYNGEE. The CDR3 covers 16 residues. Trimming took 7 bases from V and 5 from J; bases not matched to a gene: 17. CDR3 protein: CASSPGASGLVETQYF. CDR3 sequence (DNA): TGTGCCAGCTCCCCCGGGGCTAGCGGCCTGGTGGAGACCCAGTACTTC.